This TCR beta chain is drawn from a study of blood T cell repertoires in COVID-19. Study in general: PBMCs, B-cell-depleted T cells, or T cells provided the cDNA or gDNA that made up the material.

V shed 0 bases, J shed 8 bases, and the junction held 5 bases outside the gene matches. This CDR3 spans 15 amino acids. Germline assignment: CDR1 SGHVS and CDR2 FQNEAQ. Sequencing was performed with immunoSEQ multiplex PCR; in TCRdb, only in-frame clones are kept and a portion is missing. The table has about 160,000 clones, around nine tenths seen once. The sequencing sample was made of peripheral blood. V usage is TRBV7-8 and J usage is TRBJ2-1, with TRBD2 matching over 9 bases. The receptor was derived from a woman in her 70s with COVID-19, enrolled during active disease. The CDR3 region has the DNA TGTGCCAGCAGCTTAGCCTTGCGGGGGGGCCATGAGCAGTTCTTC. It codes for CASSLALRGGHEQFF.